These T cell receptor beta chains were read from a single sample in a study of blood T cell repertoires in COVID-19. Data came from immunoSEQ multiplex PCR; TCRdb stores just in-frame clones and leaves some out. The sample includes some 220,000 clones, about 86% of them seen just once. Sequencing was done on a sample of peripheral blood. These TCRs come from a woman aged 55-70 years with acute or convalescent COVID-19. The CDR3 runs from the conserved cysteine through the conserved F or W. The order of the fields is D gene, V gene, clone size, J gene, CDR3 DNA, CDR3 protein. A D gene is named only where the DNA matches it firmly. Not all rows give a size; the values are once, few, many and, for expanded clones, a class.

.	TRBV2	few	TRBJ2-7	TGTGCCAGCAGCAGGGACTTCGGCTCCTACGAGCAGTACTTC	CASSRDFGSYEQYF
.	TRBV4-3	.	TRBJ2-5	TGCGCCAGCAGCCAAGAGTGGTTGGGGGGAGAGACCCAGTACTTC	CASSQEWLGGETQYF
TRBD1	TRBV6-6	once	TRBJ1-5	TGTGCCAGCAGTCTAAGACAGGGGGCGGATAGCAATCAGCCCCAGCATTTT	CASSLRQGADSNQPQHF
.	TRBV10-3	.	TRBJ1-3	TGTGCCATCAGTGAGTCGAATGCGGCGTGGAACACCATATATTTT	CAISESNAAWNTIYF
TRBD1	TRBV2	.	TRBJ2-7	TGTGCCAGCAACCGGGACAGGGGCTCTCAGGGGGCCGAGCAGTACTTC	CASNRDRGSQGAEQYF
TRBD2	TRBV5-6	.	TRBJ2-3	TGTGCCAGCAGCCCCCCGACTAGCGGGGGGGCAGATACGCAGTATTTT	CASSPPTSGGADTQYF
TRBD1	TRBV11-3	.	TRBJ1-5	TGTGCCAGCAGCTTAGACCTGATCCGGACAGGGAAGGGGAACAATCAGCCCCAGCATTTT	CASSLDLIRTGKGNNQPQHF
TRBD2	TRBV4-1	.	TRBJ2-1	TGCGCCAGCAGCCAGGAGACTAGCGGGGGTAGAACCTACAATGAGCAGTTCTTC	CASSQETSGGRTYNEQFF
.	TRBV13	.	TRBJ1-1	TGTGCCAGCAGCCAATGGGGCCAGAACACTGAAGCTTTCTTT	CASSQWGQNTEAFF
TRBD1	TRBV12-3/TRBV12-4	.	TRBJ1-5	TGTGCCAGCAGGGGACAGGGAATTGAGCCCCAGCATTTT	CASRGQGIEPQHF
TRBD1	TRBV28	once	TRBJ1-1	TGTGCCAGCAGTTTCGCGGGACAGGGGACCACTGAAGCTTTCTTT	CASSFAGQGTTEAFF
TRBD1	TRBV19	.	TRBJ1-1	TGTGCCAGTAGTAGGGACAGGGGAATTTACACTGAAGCTTTCTTT	CASSRDRGIYTEAFF
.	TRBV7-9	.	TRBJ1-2	TGTGCCAGCAGCGAAAAGGTCGAAGGGTCAGCGGGGGAATATGGCTACACCTTC	CASSEKVEGSAGEYGYTF
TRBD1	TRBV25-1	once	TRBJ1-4	TGTGCCAGCAGTCGGGGACAGCCTAATGAAAAACTGTTTTTT	CASSRGQPNEKLFF
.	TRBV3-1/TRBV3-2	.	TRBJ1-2	TGTGCCAGCAGCCAAGGGGCAGCTGGTGGCTACACCTTC	CASSQGAAGGYTF
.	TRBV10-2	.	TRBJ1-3	TGCGCCAGCAGCACAACCTCTGGAAACACCATATATTTT	CASSTTSGNTIYF
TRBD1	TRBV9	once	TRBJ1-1	TGTGCCAGCAGCCTGGTTGACAGGGGGCAAGCTTTCTTT	CASSLVDRGQAFF
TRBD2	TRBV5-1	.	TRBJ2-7	TGCGCCAGCAGCTTGCGGGGGGTAGCCTACGAGCAGTACTTC	CASSLRGVAYEQYF
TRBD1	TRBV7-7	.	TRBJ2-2	TGTGCCAGCAGCTCTACAGGGGAAGGGTTCGGGGAGCTGTTTTTT	CASSSTGEGFGELFF
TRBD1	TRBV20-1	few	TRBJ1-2	TGCAGTCCGGGACAGGGCTATGGCTACACCTTC	CSPGQGYGYTF
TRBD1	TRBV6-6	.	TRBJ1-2	TGTGCCAGCACCGCGCCCGGGACAGGGTTCTATGGCTACACCTTC	CASTAPGTGFYGYTF
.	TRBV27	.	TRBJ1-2	TGTGCCAGCAGTGCTCAGGGAGGCATCTATGGCTACACCTTC	CASSAQGGIYGYTF
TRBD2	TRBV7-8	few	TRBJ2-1	TGTGCCAGCAGCTTATACCGGGGGGACAATGAGCAGTTCTTC	CASSLYRGDNEQFF
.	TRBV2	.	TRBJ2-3	TGTGCCTCCCAGAGGGTCACAGATACGCAGTATTTT	CASQRVTDTQYF
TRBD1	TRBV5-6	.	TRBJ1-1	TGTGCCAGCAGCTCATGGGACAGCAGCCCCTATCATGAAGCTTTCTTT	CASSSWDSSPYHEAFF
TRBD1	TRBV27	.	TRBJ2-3	TGTGCCAGCAGCCTGTGGACAGGGGGCACAGATACGCAGTATTTT	CASSLWTGGTDTQYF
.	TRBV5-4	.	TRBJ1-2	TGTGCCAGCAGCTTGCGTACAGGGAAGGTGGGCTACACCTTC	CASSLRTGKVGYTF
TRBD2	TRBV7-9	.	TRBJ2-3	TGTGCCAGCAGCACCGGACTAGCGGGGGGTTACACAGATACGCAGTATTTT	CASSTGLAGGYTDTQYF
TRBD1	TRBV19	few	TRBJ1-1	TGTGCCAGTAGTCAAACAGGGGGGAGCACTGAAGCTTTCTTT	CASSQTGGSTEAFF
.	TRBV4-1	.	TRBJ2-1	TGCGCCAGCAGCCACCAGAGGGATGGGCTAGCCTCCTACAATGAGCAGTTCTTC	CASSHQRDGLASYNEQFF
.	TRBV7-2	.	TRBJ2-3	TGTGCCAGCAGCCACGGGCGGGCAGTCACAGATACGCAGTATTTT	CASSHGRAVTDTQYF
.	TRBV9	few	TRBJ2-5	TGTGCCAGCAGCGTAGGTCCGGGGATGGGAGAGACCCAGTACTTC	CASSVGPGMGETQYF
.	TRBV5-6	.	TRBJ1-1	TGTGCCAGCAGGTTCAGGGGGAACACTGAAGCTTTCTTT	CASRFRGNTEAFF
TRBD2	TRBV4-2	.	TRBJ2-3	TGTGCCAGCAGCCAAGTGGGCCGGGGGGAAGATACGCAGTATTTT	CASSQVGRGEDTQYF
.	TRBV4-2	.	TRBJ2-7	TGTGCCAGCAGCCAAGACCCCCTAGCGCCGTCGAAGCAGTACTTC	CASSQDPLAPSKQYF
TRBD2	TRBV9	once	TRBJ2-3	TGTGCCAGCAGCGTGGGGACTAGCGGGGTTACAGATACGCAGTATTTT	CASSVGTSGVTDTQYF
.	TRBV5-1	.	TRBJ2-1	TGCGCCAGCAGCTTGACTAGCAGGAACAATGAGCAGTTCTTC	CASSLTSRNNEQFF
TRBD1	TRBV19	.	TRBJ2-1	TGTGCCAGTAGTTTTATGACAGGGACCAACAATGAGCAGTTCTTC	CASSFMTGTNNEQFF
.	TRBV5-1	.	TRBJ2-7	TGCGCCAGCAGCTTATGGGCAGATATTTCCTACGAGCAGTACTTC	CASSLWADISYEQYF
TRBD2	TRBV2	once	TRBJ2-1	TGTGCCAGCAGTGACGGGGCGGGGGGCCGGTTCTCCTACAATGAGCAGTTCTTC	CASSDGAGGRFSYNEQFF
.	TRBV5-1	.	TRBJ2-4	TGCGCCAGCAGCTTGGCCAGACTCGGGGGCATTCAGTACTTC	CASSLARLGGIQYF
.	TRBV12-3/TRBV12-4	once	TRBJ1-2	TGTGCCAGCAGTTATAAGCTTAACTATGGCTACACCTTC	CASSYKLNYGYTF
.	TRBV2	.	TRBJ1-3	TGTGCCAGCAGTAGGACAGACTCTGGAAACACCATATATTTT	CASSRTDSGNTIYF
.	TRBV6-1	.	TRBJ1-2	TGTGCCAGCAGTGGACAAACCTATGGCTACACCTTC	CASSGQTYGYTF
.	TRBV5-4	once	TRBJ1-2	TGTGCCAGCAGCCCCCAGTCAGGGAACTATGGCTACACCTTC	CASSPQSGNYGYTF
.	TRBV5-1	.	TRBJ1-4	TGCGCCAGCAGCTTGATCCCAGGGAAGTTTGAAAAACTGTTTTTT	CASSLIPGKFEKLFF
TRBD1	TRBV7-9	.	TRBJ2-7	TGTGCCAGCAGCGGCGACAGGGAACGGCTTTTCTACGAGCAGTACTTC	CASSGDRERLFYEQYF
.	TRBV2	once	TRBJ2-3	TGTGCCAGCAGTGGAGAGGACTACTCGCAGTATTTT	CASSGEDYSQYF
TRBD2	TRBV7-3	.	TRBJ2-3	TGTGCCAGCAGCTTAAGCGGGGGGTCGACAGATACGCAGTATTTT	CASSLSGGSTDTQYF
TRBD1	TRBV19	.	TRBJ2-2	TGTGCCAGTAGTAAACGAAGACCAGGGGGCGGTAACACCGGGGAGCTGTTTTTT	CASSKRRPGGGNTGELFF
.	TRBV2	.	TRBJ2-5	TGTGCCACTCCAGCACGGGGTGGAGAGACCCAGTACTTC	CATPARGGETQYF
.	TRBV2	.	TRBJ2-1	TGTGCCAGCGCCTACTACAATGAGCAGTTCTTC	CASAYYNEQFF
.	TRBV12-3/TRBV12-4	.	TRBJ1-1	TGTGCCAGCAGTAGGGGGACTGAAGCTTTCTTT	CASSRGTEAFF
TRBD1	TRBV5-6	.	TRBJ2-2	TGTGCCAGCAGCGGGGTGGCGCAGGGGGCGGCGAACACCGGGGAGCTGTTTTTT	CASSGVAQGAANTGELFF
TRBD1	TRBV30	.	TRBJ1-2	TGTGCCTGGAGTGTACACCAGGGGGTGGGCTACACCTTC	CAWSVHQGVGYTF